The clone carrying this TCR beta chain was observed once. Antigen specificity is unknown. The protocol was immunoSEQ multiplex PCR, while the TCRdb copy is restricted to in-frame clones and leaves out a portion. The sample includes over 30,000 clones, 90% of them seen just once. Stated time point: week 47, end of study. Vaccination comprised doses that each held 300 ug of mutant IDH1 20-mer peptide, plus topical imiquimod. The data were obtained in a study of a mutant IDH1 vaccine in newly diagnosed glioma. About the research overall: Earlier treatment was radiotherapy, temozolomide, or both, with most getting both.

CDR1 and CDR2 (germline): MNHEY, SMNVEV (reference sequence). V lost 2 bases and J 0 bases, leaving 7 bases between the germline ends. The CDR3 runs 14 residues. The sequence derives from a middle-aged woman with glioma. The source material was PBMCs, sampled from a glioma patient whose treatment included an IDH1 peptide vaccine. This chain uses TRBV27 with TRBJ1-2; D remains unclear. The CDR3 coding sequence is TGTGCCAGCAGTTTAACGGCAGCTAACTATGGCTACACCTTC. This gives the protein CASSLTAANYGYTF.